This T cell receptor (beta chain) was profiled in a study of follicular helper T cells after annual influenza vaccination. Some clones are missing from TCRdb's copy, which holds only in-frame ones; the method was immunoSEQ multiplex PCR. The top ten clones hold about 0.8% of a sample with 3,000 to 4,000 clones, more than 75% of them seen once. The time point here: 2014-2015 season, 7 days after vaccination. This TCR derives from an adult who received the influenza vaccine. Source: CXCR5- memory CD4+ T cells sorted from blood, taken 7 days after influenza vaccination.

The CDR3 coding sequence is TGTGCCAGCAGCTCAGTAGCGGGGGGAAAAGGAGAGACCCAGTACTTC. Translating it yields CASSSVAGGKGETQYF. The chain employs TRBV5-4 and TRBJ2-5; 10 nucleotides line up with TRBD2. CDR1 SGHNT and CDR2 YYREEE come from the germline V gene (reference sequence). Trimming took 3 bases from V and 4 from J; bases not matched to a gene: 9. The CDR3 covers 16 residues.